One and the same sample provided the 16 T cell receptor beta chains below, sequenced in a study of identical twins. TCRdb used MiXCR to reprocess the 5' RACE reads, holding one entry per CDR3 protein. Counted here are approximately 620,000 distinct CDR3 sequences, 8.6% occurring once; the ten biggest clones make up more than 0.75%. These data were also reused for a study on yellow fever vaccine responses in identical twins.

Material: PBMCs. Receptors were obtained from a woman aged 18-29 years in good health.

This clonotype came up a few times. The chain joins TRBV30 to TRBJ2-7; no reliable D call. V gave up 2 bases and J gave up 5 bases, with 13 bases separating them. Germline CDR1 and CDR2: GTSNPN and SVGIG (reference sequence). CDR3 length equals 13 residues. CDR3 amino acids: CAWSPQLNHEQYF. Here the CDR3 DNA reads TGTGCCTGGAGTCCACAGCTTAACCACGAGCAGTACTTC.

The V call is TRBV6-2 or TRBV6-3, the J call TRBJ2-5; weak D call: TRBD1 (6 bases). The CDR3 is 13 amino acids. Germline V gives CDR1 MNHEY, CDR2 SVGEGT. V dropped 6 bases and J dropped 7 bases, with 15 bases sitting between them. The CDR3 loop is CASSLQGGGTQYF. In DNA form, the CDR3 reads TGTGCCAGCAGCCTACAGGGCGGAGGGACCCAGTACTTC.

About this clonotype itself: Since a much larger clone is just one base distant, this may be a read error. This CDR3 fails to terminate in the conserved phenylalanine or tryptophan, so it likely reflects a read error. The chain recombines TRBV12-3 or TRBV12-4 with TRBJ1-2; D remains ambiguous. V lost 1 base and J 4 bases, leaving 7 bases between the germline ends. This CDR3 region has 13 residues. CDR3 sequence: CASSLGGSYGYTS. CDR3 in DNA: TGTGCCAGCAGTTTAGGAGGCTCCTATGGCTACACCTCC.

This clonotype was counted between two and nine times. The V and J genes are TRBV20-1 and TRBJ2-3; D is possibly TRBD1 or TRBD2 (5 bases each). V was shortened by 6 bases and J by 0 bases, with 16 bases between the two germline ends. There are 15 residues in the CDR3. CDR1 is DFQATT, CDR2 SNEGSKA, per germline (reference sequence). For the CDR3, the DNA is TGCAGTGCCCACGAGGGGAGTACTAGCACAGATACGCAGTATTTT. Translation gives CSAHEGSTSTDTQYF.

This clonotype was seen a handful of times. The chain recombines TRBV29-1 with TRBJ2-1; D not resolved. Trimming took 3 bases from V and 5 from J, leaving 2 bases between them. The germline V gene has CDR1 SQVTM and CDR2 ANQGSEA. The length of the CDR3 is 10 residues. The DNA for the CDR3 is TGCAGCGTTGACCACAATGAGCAGTTCTTC. Amino acid sequence: CSVDHNEQFF.

This clonotype was counted a few times. The gene calls are TRBV27 and TRBJ2-3, with D possibly TRBD2 on 6 matching bases. Germline V gene data show CDR1 as MNHEY and CDR2 as SMNVEV (reference sequence). Trimming cost V 6 bases and J 4 bases, with 23 bases left between them. The CDR3 runs 17 residues. CDR3 amino acids: CASSSPRGVAPADTQYF. CDR3 DNA sequence: TGTGCCAGCAGCTCTCCCCGCGGGGTAGCCCCCGCAGATACGCAGTATTTT.

This chain connects TRBV10-3 to TRBJ1-2; TRBD1 aligns across 7 bases. The V gene's germline CDR1 is ENHRY and CDR2 SYGVKD. The V and J ends lost 10 bases and 7 bases, in that order; junction bases with no gene match: 9. The CDR3 totals 12 residues. The CDR3 spells CASTGVLGGYTF. Written as DNA, the CDR3 is TGTGCCAGCACAGGGGTTCTCGGTGGCTACACCTTC.

This clonotype was seen only a few times. The J gene is TRBJ2-3, the V gene TRBV7-6; D might be TRBD2 (5 bases). Trimming stripped 6 bases from V and 2 bases from J, with 12 bases between. The CDR3 extends over 14 amino acids. Germline V gene data show CDR1 as SGHVS and CDR2 as FNYEAQ. The CDR3 DNA reads TGTGCCAGCAGTGAGGGTCCCCTCACAGATACGCAGTATTTT. Translation: CASSEGPLTDTQYF.

This clonotype has more than one count but fewer than ten. The chain links TRBV10-3 to TRBJ2-3; TRBD1 might be the D (6 bases). The CDR3 contains 16 residues. Germline V gene lookup returns CDR1 ENHRY and CDR2 SYGVKD. V was cut by 6 bases and J by 1 base, with 17 bases left in between. CDR3 bases: TGTGCCATCAGAACTGACAGGCCGCCCCGCACAGATACGCAGTATTTT. It specifies CAIRTDRPPRTDTQYF.

The table lists this clonotype with a few counts. J is TRBJ1-6 and V is TRBV7-9; weak D call: TRBD1 (5 bases). The length of the CDR3 is 15 residues. Trimming removed 2 bases at V and 6 bases at J, with 11 bases between. Germline lookup yields CDR1 SEHNR and CDR2 FQNEAQ (reference sequence). CDR3: CASSLLRGGNSPLHF. The CDR3 nucleotides read TGTGCCAGCAGCTTATTGAGGGGCGGTAATTCACCCCTCCACTTT.

The V gene is TRBV6-5, the J gene TRBJ2-7; the match to TRBD2 covers 10 bases. Germline V gene sequence: CDR1 MNHEY, CDR2 SVGAGI. With 2 bases clipped from V and 0 bases from J, the junction kept 10 bases outside the gene matches. The CDR3 is 18 amino acids. CDR3 bases: TGTGCCAGCAGTTACACACGCACCGGGACTAGCGACTCCTACGAGCAGTACTTC. Its translation: CASSYTRTGTSDSYEQYF.

Ten or more counts support this clonotype. The gene calls are TRBV6-1 and TRBJ1-2; D might be TRBD1 (5 bases). CDR3 size: 15 residues. V lost 6 bases, J lost 0 bases, and 14 bases lay in between. Germline CDR1 is MNHNS and CDR2 is SASEGT. This chain's CDR3 is CASSDMTVPNYGYTF. The CDR3 nucleotides read TGTGCCAGCAGCGATATGACAGTTCCTAACTATGGCTACACCTTC.

This clonotype was counted a few times. This chain uses TRBV20-1 with TRBJ2-1, with TRBD2 matching 10 bases. This CDR3 comprises 15 residues. Germline CDR1 is DFQATT and CDR2 is SNEGSKA (reference sequence). J gave up 6 bases and V 5 bases, and 10 bases lay outside the gene matches. DNA for the CDR3: TGCAGTGCTCACCCCCTAGCGGGAGCACTCAATGAGCAGTTCTTC. This translates into CSAHPLAGALNEQFF.

The chain uses TRBV5-1 and TRBJ2-1; TRBD2 might be the D (6 bases). Germline V gene lookup returns CDR1 SGHRS and CDR2 YFSETQ. The CDR3 loop spans 15 amino acids. With 4 bases removed from V and 6 bases from J, the gap between germline ends came to 17 bases. CDR3 bases: TGCGCCAGCAGCCAAACCGGACTAACGACCAATGAGCAGTTCTTC. As protein: CASSQTGLTTNEQFF.

This clonotype was recorded many times. The chain uses TRBV5-1 and TRBJ2-7, with TRBD1 matching 7 bases. Germline V CDR1 and CDR2: SGHRS, YFSETQ. The CDR3 is made up of 14 amino acids. With V trimmed by 4 bases and J by 3 bases, 7 bases remained unmatched. The CDR3 DNA reads as TGCGCCAGCAGCGCGCGACAGGGCATCTACGAGCAGTACTTC. Translated, it gives CASSARQGIYEQYF. Filled out from reference TRBV5-1 and TRBJ2-7, the complete variable domain reads KAGVTQTPRYLIKTRGQQVTLSCSPISGHRSVSWYQQTPGQGLQFLFEYFSETQRNKGNFPGRFSGRQFSNSRSEMNVSTLELGDSALYLCASSARQGIYEQYFGPGTRLTVT.

CDR3 sequence: CAICLVGTSGGWHTDTQYF. The CDR3 nucleotides read TGTGCCATCTGTTTAGTAGGGACTAGCGGGGGATGGCACACAGATACGCAGTATTTT. V and J are TRBV2 and TRBJ2-3, with 14 bases lining up with TRBD2. The CDR3 runs to 19 residues. V gave up 10 bases and J gave up 2 bases; unmatched junction bases: 17. The germline V gene encodes CDR1 SNHLY and CDR2 FYNNEI.